The rows below give T cell receptor beta chains drawn from one sample of a study of blood T cell repertoires in COVID-19. Clones were read by immunoSEQ multiplex PCR, and TCRdb kept only the in-frame ones, dropping some. The sample includes more than 200,000 clones, over 70% of them seen just once. The sample comprised peripheral blood. The receptors shown here come from an elderly woman with acute or convalescent COVID-19. Both conserved end residues are part of each CDR3. A D gene is named only where the DNA matches it firmly. Clone size, where shown, is once, few, many, or a class for clones that have expanded.

V gene: TRBV19
D gene: NA
clone size: NA
J gene: TRBJ1-1
CDR3 protein: CASSRQMNTEAFF
CDR3 DNA: TGTGCCAGTAGTAGACAGATGAACACTGAAGCTTTCTTT

V gene: TRBV5-1
D gene: TRBD1
clone size: NA
J gene: TRBJ2-3
CDR3 protein: CASSPWGQGASDTQYF
CDR3 DNA: TGCGCCAGCAGCCCCTGGGGACAGGGGGCATCAGATACGCAGTATTTT

V gene: TRBV5-1
D gene: TRBD1
clone size: NA
J gene: TRBJ2-2
CDR3 protein: CASSRTPGQGAGELFF
CDR3 DNA: TGCGCCAGCAGCCGAACACCGGGACAGGGGGCCGGGGAGCTGTTTTTT

V gene: TRBV6-5
D gene: NA
clone size: few
J gene: TRBJ1-5
CDR3 protein: CASRQGSNQPQHF
CDR3 DNA: TGTGCCAGCAGGCAGGGATCGAATCAGCCCCAGCATTTT

V gene: TRBV19
D gene: TRBD1
clone size: NA
J gene: TRBJ2-1
CDR3 protein: CASSIGPLGQGAYNEQFF
CDR3 DNA: TGTGCCAGTAGTATCGGTCCTCTCGGACAGGGGGCTTACAATGAGCAGTTCTTC

V gene: TRBV9
D gene: TRBD1
clone size: NA
J gene: TRBJ1-6
CDR3 protein: CASSFGQGDNSPLHF
CDR3 DNA: TGTGCCAGCAGCTTCGGACAGGGAGATAATTCACCCCTCCACTTT

V gene: TRBV6-5
D gene: TRBD1
clone size: few
J gene: TRBJ1-6
CDR3 protein: CASNLGTENSPLHF
CDR3 DNA: TGTGCCAGCAACCTCGGGACAGAGAATTCACCCCTCCACTTT

V gene: TRBV5-6
D gene: TRBD2
clone size: few
J gene: TRBJ2-3
CDR3 protein: CASSSLGRGATDTQYF
CDR3 DNA: TGTGCCAGCAGCTCACTAGGGCGGGGGGCAACAGATACGCAGTATTTT

V gene: TRBV3-1/TRBV3-2
D gene: TRBD2
clone size: once
J gene: TRBJ2-1
CDR3 protein: CASSQDIASGRAFF
CDR3 DNA: TGTGCCAGCAGCCAAGACATCGCTAGCGGGAGGGCGTTCTTC

V gene: TRBV6-6
D gene: TRBD1
clone size: NA
J gene: TRBJ1-4
CDR3 protein: CASSYYRDSNEKLFF
CDR3 DNA: TGTGCCAGCAGTTACTACCGGGACAGCAATGAAAAACTGTTTTTT